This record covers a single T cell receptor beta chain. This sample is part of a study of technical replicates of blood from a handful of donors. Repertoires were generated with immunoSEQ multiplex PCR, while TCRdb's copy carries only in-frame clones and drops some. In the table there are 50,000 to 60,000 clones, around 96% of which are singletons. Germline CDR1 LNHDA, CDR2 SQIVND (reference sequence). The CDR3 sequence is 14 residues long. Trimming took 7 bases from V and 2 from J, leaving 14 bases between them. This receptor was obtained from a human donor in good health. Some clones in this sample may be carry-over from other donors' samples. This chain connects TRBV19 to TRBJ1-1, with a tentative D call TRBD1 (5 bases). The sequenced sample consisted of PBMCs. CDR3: CASIQTETNTEAFF. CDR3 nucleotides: TGTGCCAGTATTCAGACAGAGACAAACACTGAAGCTTTCTTT.